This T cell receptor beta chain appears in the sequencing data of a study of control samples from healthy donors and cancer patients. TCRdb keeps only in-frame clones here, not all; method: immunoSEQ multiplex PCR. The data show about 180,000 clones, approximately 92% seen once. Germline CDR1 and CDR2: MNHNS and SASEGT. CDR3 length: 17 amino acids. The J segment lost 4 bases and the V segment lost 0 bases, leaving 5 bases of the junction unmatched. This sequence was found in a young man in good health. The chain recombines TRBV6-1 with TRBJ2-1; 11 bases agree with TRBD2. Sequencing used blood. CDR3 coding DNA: TGTGCCAGCAGTGAAGCGGCCGGGACTAGCGGTTACAATGAGCAGTTCTTC. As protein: CASSEAAGTSGYNEQFF.